Below, one TCR beta chain is given with its context. The record originates from a study of coeliac disease. Sequencing was performed with immunoSEQ multiplex PCR; in TCRdb, only in-frame clones are kept and a portion is missing. This table holds some 7,300 clones, around 63% found once. Germline V gene sequence: CDR1 MNHNY, CDR2 SVGAGI (reference sequence). Trimming took off 4 bases at V and 7 bases at J, with 13 bases between the two ends. The CDR3 sequence is 13 residues long. The receptor comes from a woman aged 55-69 years with active celiac disease. V usage is TRBV6-6 and J usage is TRBJ1-1; D might be TRBD1 (5 bases). The sample taken for sequencing was lamina propria lymphocytes from the gut. In DNA form, the CDR3 reads TGTGCCAGCAGTTTGCCAGGGAGGAATGAAGCTTTCTTT. Amino acid sequence: CASSLPGRNEAFF.